One TCR beta chain is described in this entry. This CDR3 is built from 15 residues. V lost 6 bases to trimming and J lost 6 bases, with 15 bases between them. Germline V gene sequence: CDR1 MGHDK, CDR2 SYGVNS. This sample stems from a study of cytomegalovirus exposure and HLA in healthy donors. Primers: 60 Vbeta forward and 13 Jbeta reverse. Some clones are missing from TCRdb's copy, which holds only in-frame ones; the method was immunoSEQ multiplex PCR. The sample has about 190,000 clones, approximately 81% seen once. V is TRBV25-1 and J is TRBJ1-6; no clear D. The sequencing sample was made of PBMCs. This sequence was found in a male donor in good health and CMV-seronegative. The CDR3 sequence: CASRGLGQPNSPLHF. As DNA, the CDR3 is TGTGCCAGCAGAGGCCTTGGGCAGCCTAATTCACCCCTCCACTTT.